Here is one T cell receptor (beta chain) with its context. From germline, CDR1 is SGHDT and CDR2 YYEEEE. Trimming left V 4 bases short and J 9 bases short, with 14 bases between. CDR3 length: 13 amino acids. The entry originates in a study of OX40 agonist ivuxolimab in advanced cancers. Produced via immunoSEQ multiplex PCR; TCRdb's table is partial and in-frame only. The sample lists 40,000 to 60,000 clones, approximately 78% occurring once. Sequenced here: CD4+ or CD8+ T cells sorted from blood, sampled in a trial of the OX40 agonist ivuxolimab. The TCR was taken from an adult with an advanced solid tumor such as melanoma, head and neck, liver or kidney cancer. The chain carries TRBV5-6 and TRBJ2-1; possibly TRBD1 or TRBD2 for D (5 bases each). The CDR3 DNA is TGTGCCAGCAGCCGTCGGGGCGGGCTTGAGCAGTTCTTC. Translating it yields CASSRRGGLEQFF.